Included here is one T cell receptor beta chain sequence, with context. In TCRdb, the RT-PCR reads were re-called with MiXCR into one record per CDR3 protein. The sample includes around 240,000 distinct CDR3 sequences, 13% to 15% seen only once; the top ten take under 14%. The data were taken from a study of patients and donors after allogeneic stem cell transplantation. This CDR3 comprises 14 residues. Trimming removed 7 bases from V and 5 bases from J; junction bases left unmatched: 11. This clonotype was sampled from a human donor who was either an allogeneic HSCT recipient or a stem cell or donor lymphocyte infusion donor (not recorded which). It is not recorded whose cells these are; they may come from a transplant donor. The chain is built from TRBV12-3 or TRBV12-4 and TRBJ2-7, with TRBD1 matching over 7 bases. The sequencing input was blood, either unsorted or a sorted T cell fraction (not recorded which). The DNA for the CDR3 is TGTGCCAGCACCCTTCGGGACAGCCCTGACGAGCAGTACTTC. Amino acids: CASTLRDSPDEQYF.